This TCR beta chain derives from a study of T-cell memory formation after mild COVID-19. Study-level points and caveats: Pre-infection memory contained some responding clones, which suggested that cross-reactive memory had joined. Clones contracting day 15 to 85 were balanced CD4/CD8; later expanders leaned CD4+.

V was pared by 0 bases and J by 1 base, with 4 bases between. This CDR3 comprises 13 residues. Constant-segment-primed 5'RACE gave TCR alpha and TCR beta cDNA libraries with sample barcodes and UMIs. TCRdb analysed the 5' RACE reads with MiXCR anew, one entry per CDR3 protein. The sample has 150,000 to 200,000 distinct CDR3 sequences; roughly 11% are singletons. At least ten counts were recorded for this clonotype. Its antigen remains unidentified. Sequencing was carried out using PBMCs or a T cell subset sorted from them (not recorded which). The rearrangement uses TRBV12-3 or TRBV12-4 and TRBJ2-7; D uncertain. The source of this sequence is a man between 18 and 29 years old who had mild COVID-19 (a few samples of this study predate the infection). Cell type and time point are not known. The CDR3 region has the DNA TGTGCCAGCAGTTTAGCCGGATCCTACGAGCAGTACGTC. It translates to CASSLAGSYEQYV.